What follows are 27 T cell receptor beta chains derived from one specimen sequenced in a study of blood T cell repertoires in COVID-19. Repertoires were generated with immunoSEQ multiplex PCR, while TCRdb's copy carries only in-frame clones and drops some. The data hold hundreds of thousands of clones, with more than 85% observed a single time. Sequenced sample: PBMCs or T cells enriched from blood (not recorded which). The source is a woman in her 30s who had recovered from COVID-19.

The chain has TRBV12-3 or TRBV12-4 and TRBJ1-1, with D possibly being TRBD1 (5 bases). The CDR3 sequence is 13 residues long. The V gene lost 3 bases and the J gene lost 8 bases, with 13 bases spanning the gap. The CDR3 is CASSFPQGPEAFF. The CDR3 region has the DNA TGTGCCAGCAGTTTTCCGCAGGGTCCGGAAGCTTTCTTT.

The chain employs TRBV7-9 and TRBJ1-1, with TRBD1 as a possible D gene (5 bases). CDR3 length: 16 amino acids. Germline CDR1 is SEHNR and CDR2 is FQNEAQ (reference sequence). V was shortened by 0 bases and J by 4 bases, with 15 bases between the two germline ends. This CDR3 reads CASSLASGLLSTEAFF. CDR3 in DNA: TGTGCCAGCAGCTTAGCATCGGGACTCCTATCCACTGAAGCTTTCTTT.

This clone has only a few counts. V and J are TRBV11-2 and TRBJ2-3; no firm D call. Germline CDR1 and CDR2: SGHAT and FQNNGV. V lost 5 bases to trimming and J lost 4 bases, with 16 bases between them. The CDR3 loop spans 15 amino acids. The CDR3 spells CASSPIPRKSDTQYF. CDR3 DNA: TGTGCCAGCAGCCCGATCCCGCGAAAGTCAGATACGCAGTATTTT.

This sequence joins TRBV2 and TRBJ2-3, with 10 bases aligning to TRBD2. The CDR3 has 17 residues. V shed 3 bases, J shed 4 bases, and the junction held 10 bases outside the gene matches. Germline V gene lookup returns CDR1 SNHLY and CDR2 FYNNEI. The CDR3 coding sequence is TGTGCCAGCAGTGATTGGGGAAGCGGGGGGGAGGCAGATACGCAGTATTTT. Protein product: CASSDWGSGGEADTQYF.

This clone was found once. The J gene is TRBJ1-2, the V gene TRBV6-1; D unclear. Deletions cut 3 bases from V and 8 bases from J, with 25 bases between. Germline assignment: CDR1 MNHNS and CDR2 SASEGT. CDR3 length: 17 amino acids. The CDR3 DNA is TGTGCCAGCAGTGACGTGGGTCCGCGGGTCGAGGTTAGGGGCTACACCTTC. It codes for CASSDVGPRVEVRGYTF.

The CDR3: CASSDPQGAFNTEAFF. As DNA, the CDR3 is TGTGCCAGCAGTGATCCTCAGGGGGCCTTCAACACTGAAGCTTTCTTT. The chain couples TRBV25-1 to TRBJ1-1, with 8 positions matching TRBD1. CDR1 is MGHDK and CDR2 is SYGVNS in the germline V gene. After removal of 3 bases from V and 2 bases from J, the junction contained 8 bases not matched to a gene. CDR3 length: 16 amino acids.

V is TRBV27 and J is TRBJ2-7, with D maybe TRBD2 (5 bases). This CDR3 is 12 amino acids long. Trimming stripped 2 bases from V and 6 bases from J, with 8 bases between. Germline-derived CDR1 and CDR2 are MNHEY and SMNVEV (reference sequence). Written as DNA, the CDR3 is TGTGCCAGCAGTTTACGGGGTGGCGAGCAGTACTTC. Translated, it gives CASSLRGGEQYF.

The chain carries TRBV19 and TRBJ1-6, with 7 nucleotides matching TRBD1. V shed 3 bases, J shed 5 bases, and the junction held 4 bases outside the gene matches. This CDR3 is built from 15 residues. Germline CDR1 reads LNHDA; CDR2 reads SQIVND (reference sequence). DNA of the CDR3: TGTGCCAGTAGTATCGACAGGGCTGATAATTCACCCCTCCACTTT. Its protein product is CASSIDRADNSPLHF.

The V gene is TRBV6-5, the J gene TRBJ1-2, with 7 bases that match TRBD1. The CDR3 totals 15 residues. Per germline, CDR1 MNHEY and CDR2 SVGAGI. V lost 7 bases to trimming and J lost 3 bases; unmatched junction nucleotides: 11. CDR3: CASTQWTGEDYGYTF. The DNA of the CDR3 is TGTGCCAGCACTCAATGGACAGGAGAAGACTATGGCTACACCTTC.

Written as DNA, the CDR3 is TGTGCCAGCTCACCACTGCCTAGCGGGGTGGGTAATACGCAGTATTTT. Its translation is CASSPLPSGVGNTQYF. The V gene is TRBV18, the J gene TRBJ2-3, with 9 nucleotides matching TRBD2. This CDR3 comprises 16 residues. Trimming removed 1 base from V and 7 bases from J; junction bases left unmatched: 9. Germline values: CDR1 KGHSH, CDR2 LQKENI.

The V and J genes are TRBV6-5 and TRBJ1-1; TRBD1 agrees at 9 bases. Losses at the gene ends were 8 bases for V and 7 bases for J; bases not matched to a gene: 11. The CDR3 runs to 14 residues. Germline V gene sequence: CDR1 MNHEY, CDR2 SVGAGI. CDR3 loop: CASAKTGGIGEAFF. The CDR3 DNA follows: TGTGCCAGCGCAAAAACAGGGGGCATAGGTGAAGCTTTCTTT.

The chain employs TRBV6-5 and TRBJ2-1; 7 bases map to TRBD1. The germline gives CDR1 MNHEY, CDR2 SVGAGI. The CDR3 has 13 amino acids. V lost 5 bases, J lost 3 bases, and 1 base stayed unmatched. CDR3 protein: CASSRDSYNEQFF. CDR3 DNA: TGTGCCAGCAGTCGGGACAGCTACAATGAGCAGTTCTTC.

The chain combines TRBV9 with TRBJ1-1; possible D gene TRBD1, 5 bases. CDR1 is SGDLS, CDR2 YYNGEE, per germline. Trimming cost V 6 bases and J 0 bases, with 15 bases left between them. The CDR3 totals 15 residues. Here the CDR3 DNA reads TGTGCCAGCACCAGCGGGGCAGGATTGAACACTGAAGCTTTCTTT. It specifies CASTSGAGLNTEAFF.

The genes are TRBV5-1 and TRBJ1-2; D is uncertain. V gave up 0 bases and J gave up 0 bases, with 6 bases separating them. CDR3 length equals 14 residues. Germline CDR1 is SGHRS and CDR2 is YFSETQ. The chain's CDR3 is CASSLGGTNYGYTF. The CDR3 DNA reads TGCGCCAGCAGCTTGGGTGGCACTAACTATGGCTACACCTTC.

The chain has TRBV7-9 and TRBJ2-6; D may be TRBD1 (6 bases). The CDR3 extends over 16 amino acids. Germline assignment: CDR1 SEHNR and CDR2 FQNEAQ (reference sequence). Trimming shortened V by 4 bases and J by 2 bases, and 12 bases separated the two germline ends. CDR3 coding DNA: TGTGCCAGCAGCTCCTTTAGGGGGACTGGGGCCAACGTCCTGACTTTC. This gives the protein CASSSFRGTGANVLTF.

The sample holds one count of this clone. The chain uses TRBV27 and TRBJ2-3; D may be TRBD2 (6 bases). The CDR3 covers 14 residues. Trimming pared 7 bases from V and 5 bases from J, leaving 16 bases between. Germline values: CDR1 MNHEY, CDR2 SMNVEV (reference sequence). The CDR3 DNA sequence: TGTGCCAGCACCCTTGGTGGGGGGATAGATACGCAGTATTTT. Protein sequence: CASTLGGGIDTQYF.

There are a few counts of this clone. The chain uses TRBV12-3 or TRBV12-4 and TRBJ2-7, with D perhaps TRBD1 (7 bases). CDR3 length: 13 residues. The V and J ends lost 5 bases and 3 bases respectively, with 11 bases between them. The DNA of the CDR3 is TGTGCCAGCAGTCGACAGGGACTCTACGAGCAGTACTTC. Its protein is CASSRQGLYEQYF.

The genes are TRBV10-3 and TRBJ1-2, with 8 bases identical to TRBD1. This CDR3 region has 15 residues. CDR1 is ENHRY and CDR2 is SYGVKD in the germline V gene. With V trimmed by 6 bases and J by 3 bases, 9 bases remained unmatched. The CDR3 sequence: CAISSSKDRDYGYTF. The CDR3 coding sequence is TGTGCCATCAGCTCCAGCAAGGACAGGGACTATGGCTACACCTTC.

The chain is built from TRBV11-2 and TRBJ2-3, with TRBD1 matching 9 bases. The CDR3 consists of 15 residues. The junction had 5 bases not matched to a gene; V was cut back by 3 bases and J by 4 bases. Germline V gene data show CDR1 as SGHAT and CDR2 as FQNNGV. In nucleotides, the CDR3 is TGTGCCAGCAGCTTCCTCGGGACAGGGCCAGATACGCAGTATTTT. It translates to CASSFLGTGPDTQYF.

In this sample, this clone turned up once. The CDR3 loop reads CATSRGADTEAFF. For the CDR3, the DNA is TGTGCCACCAGTCGGGGGGCAGACACTGAAGCTTTCTTT. J is TRBJ1-1 and V is TRBV24-1; D perhaps matches TRBD1 (6 bases). Germline loops: CDR1 KGHDR, CDR2 SFDVKD. Trimming took off 6 bases at V and 3 bases at J, with 10 bases between the two ends. CDR3 length: 13 residues.

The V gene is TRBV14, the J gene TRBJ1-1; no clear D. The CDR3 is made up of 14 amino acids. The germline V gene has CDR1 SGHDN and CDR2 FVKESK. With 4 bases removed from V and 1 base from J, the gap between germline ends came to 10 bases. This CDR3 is CASSPRRGNTEAFF. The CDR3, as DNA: TGTGCCAGCAGCCCCCGCCGGGGGAACACTGAAGCTTTCTTT.

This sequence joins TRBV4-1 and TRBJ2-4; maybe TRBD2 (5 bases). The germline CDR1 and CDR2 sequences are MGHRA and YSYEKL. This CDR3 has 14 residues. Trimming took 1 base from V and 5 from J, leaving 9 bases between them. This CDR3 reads CASSQAGLENIQYF. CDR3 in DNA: TGCGCCAGCAGCCAAGCGGGGTTGGAAAACATTCAGTACTTC.

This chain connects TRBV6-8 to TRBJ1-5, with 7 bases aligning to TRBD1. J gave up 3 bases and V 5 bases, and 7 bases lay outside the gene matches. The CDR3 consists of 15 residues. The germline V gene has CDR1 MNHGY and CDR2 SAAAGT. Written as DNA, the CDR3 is TGTGCCAGCAGTAGGGGGCAGGCTATCAATCAGCCCCAGCATTTT. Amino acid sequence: CASSRGQAINQPQHF.

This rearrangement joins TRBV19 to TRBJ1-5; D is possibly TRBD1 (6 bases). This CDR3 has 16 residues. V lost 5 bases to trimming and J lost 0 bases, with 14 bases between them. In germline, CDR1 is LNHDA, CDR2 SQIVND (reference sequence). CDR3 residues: CASSHGQSYSNQPQHF. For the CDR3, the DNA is TGTGCCAGTAGTCATGGACAGAGCTATAGCAATCAGCCCCAGCATTTT.

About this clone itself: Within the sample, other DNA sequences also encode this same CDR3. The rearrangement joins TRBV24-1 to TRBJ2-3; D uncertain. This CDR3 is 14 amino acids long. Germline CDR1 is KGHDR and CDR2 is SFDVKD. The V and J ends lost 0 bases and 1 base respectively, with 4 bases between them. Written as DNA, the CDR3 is TGTGCCACCAGTGATTTGACAGGCACAGATACGCAGTATTTT. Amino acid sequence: CATSDLTGTDTQYF.

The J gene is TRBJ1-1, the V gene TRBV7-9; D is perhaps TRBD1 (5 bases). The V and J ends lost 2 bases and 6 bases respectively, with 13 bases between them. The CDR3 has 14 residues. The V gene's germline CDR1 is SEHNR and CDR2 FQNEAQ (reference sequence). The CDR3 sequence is CASSLSRDSPEAFF. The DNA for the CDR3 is TGTGCCAGCAGCTTATCCAGGGATTCCCCTGAAGCTTTCTTT.

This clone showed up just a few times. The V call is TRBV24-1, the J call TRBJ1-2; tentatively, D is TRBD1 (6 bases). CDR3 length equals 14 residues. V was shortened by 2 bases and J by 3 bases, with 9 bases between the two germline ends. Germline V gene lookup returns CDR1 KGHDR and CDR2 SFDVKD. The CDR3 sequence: CATSDSGGDYGYTF. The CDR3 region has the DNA TGTGCCACCAGTGATTCGGGGGGCGACTATGGCTACACCTTC.